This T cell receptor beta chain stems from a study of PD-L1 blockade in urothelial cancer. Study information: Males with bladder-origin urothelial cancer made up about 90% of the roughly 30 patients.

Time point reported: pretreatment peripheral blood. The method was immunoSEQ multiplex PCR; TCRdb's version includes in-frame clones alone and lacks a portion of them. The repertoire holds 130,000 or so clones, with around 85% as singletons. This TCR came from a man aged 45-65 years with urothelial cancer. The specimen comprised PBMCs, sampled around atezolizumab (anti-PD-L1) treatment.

Written as DNA, the CDR3 is TGTGCTAGTGGTTCATCAACAGGGAAGGCATATGGCTACACCTTC. Its protein product is CASGSSTGKAYGYTF. V is TRBV12-5 and J is TRBJ1-2; D is perhaps TRBD1 (6 bases). The CDR3 loop spans 15 amino acids. The germline V gene encodes CDR1 LGHNT and CDR2 FRNRAP. Trimming took off 4 bases at V and 5 bases at J, with 17 bases between the two ends.